The next 30 T cell receptor beta chains were all read from a single sample in a study of shared clonotypes between healthy human individuals. CD45RO-negative CD8 cells positively selected for CCR7 made up the naive population, which excluded terminally differentiated effector memory CD45RA+ cells. Profiled with immunoSEQ multiplex PCR; TCRdb holds only in-frame clones, not every one. Here the sample spans roughly 770,000 clones, just over 95% being singletons. The sample comprised naive CD8+ T cells sorted from blood. All receptors derive from a man younger than 45 in good health.

CDR3 sequence reads: CASSRSGRHGEMGQFF. In nucleotides, the CDR3 is TGTGCCAGCAGCCGTAGCGGGAGGCATGGCGAAATGGGGCAGTTCTTC. The rearrangement joins TRBV6-6 to TRBJ2-1; 10 bases line up with TRBD2. The CDR3 loop spans 16 amino acids. V lost 6 bases, J lost 12 bases, and 17 bases stayed unmatched. Germline values: CDR1 MNHNY, CDR2 SVGAGI (reference sequence).

The J gene is TRBJ2-2, the V gene TRBV27; D possibly matches TRBD1 or TRBD2 (6 bases each). The ends were cut back, 6 bases at V and 1 base at J, with 18 bases in the middle. Germline CDR1 reads MNHEY; CDR2 reads SMNVEV (reference sequence). This CDR3 is 17 amino acids long. The CDR3 DNA is TGTGCCAGCAGCCACTCTTGGGGGGCGAGGAACACCGGGGAGCTGTTTTTT. It yields the protein CASSHSWGARNTGELFF.

This rearrangement joins TRBV30 to TRBJ2-7, with TRBD1 matching over 10 bases. The trim removed 5 bases at V and 2 bases at J, leaving 6 bases unmatched. Germline CDR1 is GTSNPN and CDR2 is SVGIG (reference sequence). There are 14 residues in the CDR3. The CDR3 is CAWGVGTGAYEQYF. The CDR3 DNA reads TGTGCCTGGGGCGTCGGGACAGGGGCCTACGAGCAGTACTTC.

The chain uses TRBV4-3 and TRBJ2-1, with 8 bases aligning to TRBD2. V dropped 4 bases and J dropped 8; count of bases not matched to a gene: 7. Germline CDR1 LGHNA, CDR2 YSLEER. This CDR3 has 14 amino acids. CDR3 bases: TGCGCCAGCAGCCCACTTACGGGAGGGGATGAGCAGTTCTTC. Translated: CASSPLTGGDEQFF.

The V and J genes are TRBV11-3 and TRBJ2-4; D is uncertain. The CDR3 sequence is 17 residues long. Trimming took 1 base from V and 6 from J, leaving 19 bases between them. Germline assignment: CDR1 SGHNT and CDR2 YENEEA. The CDR3 DNA reads TGTGCCAGCAGCTTAGGTAGTGGGCAATCGCTGGGAAACATTCAGTACTTC. Protein sequence: CASSLGSGQSLGNIQYF. Full variable domain (missing parts from reference TRBV11-3 and TRBJ2-4): EAGVVQSPRYKIIEKKQPVAFWCNPISGHNTLYWYLQNLGQGPELLIRYENEEAVDDSQLPKDRFSAERLKGVDSTLKIQPAELGDSAVYLCASSLGSGQSLGNIQYFGAGTRLSVL.

As concerns this clone: This CDR3 is also generated by other DNA sequences in the sample. The chain carries TRBV27 and TRBJ1-5; possibly TRBD1 for D (6 bases). Per the germline V gene, CDR1 is MNHEY and CDR2 is SMNVEV (reference sequence). The CDR3 contains 14 residues. The ends were cut back, 3 bases at V and 3 bases at J, with 9 bases in the middle. CDR3 in DNA: TGTGCCAGCAGTTTCACAGGGACCAATCAGCCCCAGCATTTT. Protein product: CASSFTGTNQPQHF.

The chain is built from TRBV29-1 and TRBJ1-4; 9 bases map to TRBD1. Per germline, CDR1 SQVTM and CDR2 ANQGSEA. This CDR3 contains 14 residues. After removal of 4 bases from V and 7 bases from J, the junction contained 7 bases not matched to a gene. The CDR3 loop is CSVAPDRGGEKLFF. DNA of the CDR3: TGCAGCGTTGCCCCGGACAGGGGTGGTGAAAAACTGTTTTTT.

A note on this clone: Additional DNA sequences in this sample encode the identical CDR3. The genes are TRBV5-1 and TRBJ1-5; D is ambiguous. Germline CDR1 is SGHRS and CDR2 is YFSETQ. Trimming shortened V by 4 bases and J by 0 bases, and 11 bases separated the two germline ends. The CDR3 has 15 amino acids. CDR3 sequence reads: CASSLEGASNQPQHF. For the CDR3, the DNA is TGCGCCAGCAGCCTAGAGGGAGCTAGCAATCAGCCCCAGCATTTT.

This chain links TRBV5-1 with TRBJ1-2; TRBD1 is a possible D gene (5 bases). Trimming cost V 1 base and J 3 bases, with 22 bases left between them. From germline, CDR1 is SGHRS and CDR2 YFSETQ. This CDR3 contains 18 residues. CDR3 region: CASSLLRGESLPYYGYTF. CDR3 sequence (DNA): TGCGCCAGCAGCTTGTTAAGGGGAGAATCCCTCCCTTACTATGGCTACACCTTC.

Only a few counts were recorded for this clone. At the DNA level, this CDR3 is encoded by other sequences in the same sample as well. This chain links TRBV11-2 with TRBJ2-5; no clear D gene. This CDR3 contains 11 residues. The V gene lost 3 bases and the J gene lost 1 base, with 0 bases spanning the gap. Germline V gene sequence: CDR1 SGHAT, CDR2 FQNNGV. CDR3 protein: CASSFQETQYF. CDR3 DNA sequence: TGTGCCAGCAGCTTCCAAGAGACCCAGTACTTC.

This chain uses TRBV7-9 with TRBJ2-7; no reliable D call. Germline V gene lookup returns CDR1 SEHNR and CDR2 FQNEAQ (reference sequence). The CDR3 is made up of 12 amino acids. Trimming left V 7 bases short and J 6 bases short, with 13 bases between. This chain's CDR3 is CASTPGVGEQYF. DNA of the CDR3: TGTGCCAGCACCCCTGGGGTAGGCGAGCAGTACTTC.

This clone was detected a few times. The same CDR3 is also encoded by other DNA sequences in this sample. The chain links TRBV7-9 to TRBJ2-7; D unclear. CDR3 length: 12 residues. CDR1 and CDR2 (germline): SEHNR, FQNEAQ (reference sequence). Trimming took 0 bases from V and 3 from J, leaving 3 bases between them. The CDR3 here is CASSLADYEQYF. CDR3 nucleotide sequence: TGTGCCAGCAGCTTAGCTGACTACGAGCAGTACTTC.

The chain links TRBV27 to TRBJ1-4, with TRBD1 matching 9 bases. The ends lost 1 base at V and 2 bases at J; junction bases unmatched: 20. The germline gives CDR1 MNHEY, CDR2 SMNVEV (reference sequence). The CDR3 length is 22 residues. CDR3 bases: TGTGCCAGCAGTTTATATCCCCCTAATGTAATGACACAGGGGGCCACTAATGAAAAACTGTTTTTT. It codes for CASSLYPPNVMTQGATNEKLFF.

This chain uses TRBV27 with TRBJ2-7; no clear D gene. The CDR3 runs to 13 residues. The germline V gene encodes CDR1 MNHEY and CDR2 SMNVEV (reference sequence). Trimming cost V 5 bases and J 2 bases, with 10 bases left between them. The CDR3 loop reads CASSMGLAYEQYF. The CDR3 bases are TGTGCCAGCAGTATGGGGTTGGCCTACGAGCAGTACTTC.

DNA for the CDR3: TGTGCCAGCAGTCACGAGACTAGGGTTATTTGGCAGTTCTTC. Protein sequence: CASSHETRVIWQFF. The genes are TRBV2 and TRBJ2-1, with D possibly being TRBD2 (6 bases). The V end lost 5 bases, the J end lost 12 bases, and 20 bases lay between the germline ends. The CDR3 spans 14 residues. Germline V gene data show CDR1 as SNHLY and CDR2 as FYNNEI.

The chain employs TRBV29-1 and TRBJ1-1; perhaps TRBD1 as D (6 bases). V lost 5 bases, J lost 4 bases, and 20 bases lay in between. The germline CDR1 and CDR2 sequences are SQVTM and ANQGSEA. This CDR3 has 15 amino acids. The CDR3 bases are TGCAGCGTTCGCGGGGGAAGGGACAATCCCACTGAAGCTTTCTTT. Translating gives CSVRGGRDNPTEAFF.

V is TRBV19 and J is TRBJ2-1, with 8 nucleotides matching TRBD2. The CDR3 is made up of 15 amino acids. Germline CDR1 LNHDA, CDR2 SQIVND (reference sequence). V lost 3 bases, J lost 5 bases, and 6 bases stayed unmatched. The CDR3 DNA reads as TGTGCCAGTAGTATTCGACTAGCGACCGACAATGAGCAGTTCTTC. Residues: CASSIRLATDNEQFF.

The genes are TRBV7-9 and TRBJ2-7; D is undetermined. Trimming stripped 7 bases from V and 2 bases from J, with 18 bases between. Germline assignment: CDR1 SEHNR and CDR2 FQNEAQ (reference sequence). CDR3 length: 15 amino acids. CDR3 nucleotides: TGTGCCAGCAACTTGGTGGACGAGCGTCCCTACGAGCAGTACTTC. Its protein is CASNLVDERPYEQYF.

The chain joins TRBV4-3 to TRBJ1-1; D unresolved. The germline CDR1 and CDR2 sequences are LGHNA and YSLEER. V lost 1 base and J lost 3, with 15 bases in between. This CDR3 is built from 16 residues. The CDR3 nucleotides read TGCGCCAGCAGCCAAGGGGTGGGCAACCAGTACACTGAAGCTTTCTTT. Protein sequence: CASSQGVGNQYTEAFF.

This clone was recorded only once. The V and J genes are TRBV7-9 and TRBJ2-7; unclear D gene. V was pared by 8 bases and J by 3 bases, with 11 bases between. Germline V lookup: CDR1 SEHNR, CDR2 FQNEAQ (reference sequence). The CDR3 is 12 amino acids. The CDR3 protein is CASAEQSYEQYF. The DNA for the CDR3 is TGTGCCAGCGCGGAACAGAGCTACGAGCAGTACTTC.

The chain employs TRBV15 and TRBJ2-1; D gene unclear. The germline V and J ends were trimmed by 0 bases and 0 bases, with 6 bases remaining between them. There are 15 residues in the CDR3. Germline CDR1 is LNHNV and CDR2 is YYDKDF (reference sequence). The DNA of the CDR3 is TGTGCCACCAGCAGAGATCTGAGCTCCTACAATGAGCAGTTCTTC. Its translation is CATSRDLSSYNEQFF.

The V call is TRBV7-3, the J call TRBJ2-1; TRBD1 matches at 8 bases. V shed 4 bases, J shed 6 bases, and the junction held 2 bases outside the gene matches. The CDR3 has 13 residues. The germline gives CDR1 SGHTA, CDR2 FQGTGA. The CDR3 nucleotides read TGTGCCAGCAGCTCAGGACAGGGCAATGAGCAGTTCTTC. Its protein is CASSSGQGNEQFF.

V and J are TRBV6-1 and TRBJ2-7, with D possibly TRBD2 on 5 matching bases. The length of the CDR3 is 14 residues. CDR1 MNHNS and CDR2 SASEGT come from the germline V gene. With 8 bases removed from V and 1 base from J, the gap between germline ends came to 15 bases. The CDR3 here is CASYRARASYEQYF. The DNA of the CDR3 is TGTGCCAGCTATAGAGCGCGGGCGTCCTACGAGCAGTACTTC.

The chain links TRBV5-8 to TRBJ1-5; D is undetermined. V was pared by 2 bases and J by 7 bases, with 7 bases between. The CDR3 runs to 12 residues. Per germline, CDR1 SGHTS and CDR2 YDEGEE. CDR3 nucleotide sequence: TGTGCCAGCAGCTTAGGGTTCCAGCCCCAGCATTTT. It codes for CASSLGFQPQHF.

This chain connects TRBV4-3 to TRBJ2-7, with D perhaps TRBD2 (5 bases). Germline CDR1 and CDR2: LGHNA and YSLEER. This CDR3 is 13 amino acids long. Trimming cost V 4 bases and J 4 bases, with 11 bases left between them. The CDR3: CASSPFRGYEQYF. The CDR3, as DNA: TGCGCCAGCAGCCCATTTCGGGGTTACGAGCAGTACTTC.

This chain uses TRBV6-5 with TRBJ2-2, with D maybe TRBD2 (5 bases). V was shortened by 6 bases and J by 7 bases, with 9 bases between the two germline ends. The CDR3 is made up of 12 amino acids. Germline lookup yields CDR1 MNHEY and CDR2 SVGAGI. The CDR3 protein is CASSLTSGELFF. The CDR3 bases are TGTGCCAGCAGCCTAACTAGCGGGGAGCTGTTTTTT.

The CDR3 nucleotides are TGTGCCAGCAGTCTCGGGGAGGGGAACTACGAGCAGTACTTC. Its translation is CASSLGEGNYEQYF. This rearrangement joins TRBV28 to TRBJ2-7; 7 bases line up with TRBD2. CDR1 is MDHEN and CDR2 is SYDVKM in the germline V gene. The CDR3 spans 14 residues. Germline trimming cut 5 bases from V and 3 bases from J; bases unmatched to any gene: 7.

The CDR3 region is CASSQAVPRNEQFF. CDR3 coding DNA: TGTGCCAGCAGCCAGGCCGTCCCCCGCAATGAGCAGTTCTTC. The chain carries TRBV14 and TRBJ2-1, with D uncertain. The V end lost 3 bases, the J end lost 6 bases, and 12 bases lay between the germline ends. In germline, CDR1 is SGHDN, CDR2 FVKESK. The CDR3 length is 14 residues.

The V call is TRBV27, the J call TRBJ2-1; TRBD2 matches at 8 bases. CDR3 size: 15 residues. V gave up 2 bases and J gave up 2 bases; unmatched junction bases: 2. CDR1 MNHEY and CDR2 SMNVEV come from the germline V gene (reference sequence). CDR3 region: CASSLLSGTYNEQFF. The CDR3 DNA reads as TGTGCCAGCAGTTTACTTAGCGGGACCTACAATGAGCAGTTCTTC.

The chain is built from TRBV6-4 and TRBJ2-2; 11 positions agree with TRBD2. The ends lost 3 bases at V and 1 base at J; junction bases unmatched: 4. The CDR3 length is 17 residues. Germline CDR1 is MRHNA and CDR2 is SNTAGT. The chain's CDR3 is CASSDQTSGRNTGELFF. CDR3 sequence (DNA): TGTGCCAGCAGTGATCAAACTAGCGGGAGGAACACCGGGGAGCTGTTTTTT.